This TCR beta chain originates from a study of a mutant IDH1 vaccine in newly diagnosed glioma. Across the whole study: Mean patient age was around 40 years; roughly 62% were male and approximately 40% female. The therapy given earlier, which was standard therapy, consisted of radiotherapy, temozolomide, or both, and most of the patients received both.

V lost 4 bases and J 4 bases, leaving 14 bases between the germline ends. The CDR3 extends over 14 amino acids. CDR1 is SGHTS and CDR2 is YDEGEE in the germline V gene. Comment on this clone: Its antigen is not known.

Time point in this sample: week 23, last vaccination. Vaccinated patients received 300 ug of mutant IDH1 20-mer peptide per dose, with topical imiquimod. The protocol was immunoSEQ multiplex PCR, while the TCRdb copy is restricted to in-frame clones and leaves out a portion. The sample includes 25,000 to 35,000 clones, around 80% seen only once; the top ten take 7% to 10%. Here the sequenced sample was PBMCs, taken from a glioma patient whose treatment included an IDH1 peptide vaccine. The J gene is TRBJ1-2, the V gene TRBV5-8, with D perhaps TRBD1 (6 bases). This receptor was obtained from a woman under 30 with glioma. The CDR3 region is CASSPGAGTYGYTF. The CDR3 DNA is TGTGCCAGCAGCCCGGGGGCGGGGACCTATGGCTACACCTTC.